This T cell receptor (beta chain) was documented in a study of siplizumab effects on memory and regulatory T cells. Germline CDR1 SEHNR, CDR2 FQNEAQ (reference sequence). V was cut by 3 bases and J by 0 bases, with 3 bases left in between. The CDR3 is 12 amino acids. Findings of the study overall: Naive T cells appeared more diverse than memory cells and seemed to be major alloresponse contributors. In siplizumab conditions, mappable alloreactive CD4+ clones averaged roughly 66% Treg-derived, against under 30% in controls.

Sequencing of each sample assayed roughly 9.8 x 10^4 TCR templates. Sequencing used immunoSEQ multiplex PCR; TCRdb keeps in-frame clones, though not all of them. The sample consists of fewer than 85,000 clones, approximately 95% of them appearing once. To note about this clone: The target antigen is unknown. This sample includes further DNA sequences coding for the same CDR3.

Sequenced material: CD8+ T cells sorted from blood. The sequence was obtained from a human donor in good health. The chain links TRBV7-9 to TRBJ2-7; the D is unclear. Written as DNA, the CDR3 is TGTGCCAGCAGCTTGAGCTCCTACGAGCAGTACTTC. Translated: CASSLSSYEQYF.